This T cell receptor beta chain was identified during a study of blood T cell repertoires in COVID-19. On the study more broadly: Acute and convalescent COVID-19 samples came from the United States, Italy and Spain. The cDNA or gDNA used as material had been derived from T cells, B-cell-depleted T cells, or PBMCs.

In the original processing: Estimates of nucleated cell counts were drawn from the amplification of reference gene primers. Generated by immunoSEQ multiplex PCR, the TCRdb table keeps only in-frame clones and is missing some. The DNA was the basis for D and trimming; V, J and clone size are from that table. The profile shows about 98,000 clones, roughly nine tenths of them singletons. V lost 6 bases and J lost 6; bases outside the gene matches: 7. Germline V CDR1 and CDR2: WNHNN, SYGVQD (reference sequence). This CDR3 has 17 amino acids. The sample taken for sequencing was peripheral blood. This chain links TRBV10-1 with TRBJ2-2; 16 bases are shared with TRBD2. The clonotype originates from a man aged 50 to 60 with acute or convalescent COVID-19. CDR3 in amino acids: CASRRGTSGRAAGELFF. CDR3 nucleotides: TGCGCCAGCAGGAGAGGGACTAGCGGGAGGGCGGCCGGGGAGCTGTTTTTT.